The 17 T cell receptor beta chains in this list originate from one sample, sequenced in a study of control samples from healthy donors and cancer patients. TCRdb's table, derived via immunoSEQ multiplex PCR, lists solely in-frame clones and lacks some. Among around 180,000 clones listed, 90% to 95% were seen once. The sample consisted of blood. The source is a woman aged 18-29 years in good health.

The V and J genes are TRBV10-3 and TRBJ1-2; a weak D match, TRBD1 (5 bases). The CDR3 is 14 amino acids. Trimming stripped 3 bases from V and 7 bases from J, with 15 bases between. Germline CDR1 is ENHRY and CDR2 is SYGVKD. The CDR3 DNA follows: TGTGCCATCAGTGAAATCCAGGGTAATGGTGGCTACACCTTC. This encodes CAISEIQGNGGYTF.

The count of this clone is one. The chain couples TRBV6-2 or TRBV6-3 to TRBJ2-3, with TRBD2 identical over 7 bases. CDR3 length equals 14 residues. CDR1 is MNHEY, CDR2 SVGEGT, per germline. V lost 6 bases, J lost 0 bases, and 3 bases stayed unmatched. This CDR3 is CASSFSGSTDTQYF. Written as DNA, the CDR3 is TGTGCCAGCAGCTTTAGCGGGAGCACAGATACGCAGTATTTT.

A single count supports this clone. This chain links TRBV19 with TRBJ1-1; TRBD1 agrees at 8 bases. The CDR3 sequence is 14 residues long. Trimming removed 3 bases from V and 4 bases from J; junction bases left unmatched: 4. CDR1 is LNHDA and CDR2 is SQIVND in the germline V gene (reference sequence). CDR3 nucleotide sequence: TGTGCCAGTAGTATTCAGGGGGCGCCCACTGAAGCTTTCTTT. It is translated as CASSIQGAPTEAFF.

This chain joins TRBV19 and TRBJ1-2, with D perhaps matching TRBD1 (5 bases). Trimming removed 5 bases from V and 4 bases from J, with 14 bases in between. This CDR3 contains 14 residues. Germline V CDR1 and CDR2: LNHDA, SQIVND (reference sequence). Written as DNA, the CDR3 is TGTGCCAGTAGTCCGGGGCAGCCGATCTATGGCTACACCTTC. Its protein product is CASSPGQPIYGYTF.

Here the CDR3 DNA reads TGTGCCAGCAGTTTGGAACGACAAAGGGCTTTCTTT. It specifies CASSLERQRAFF. This chain connects TRBV28 to TRBJ1-1; D call uncertain. V was shortened by 3 bases and J by 11 bases, with 13 bases between the two germline ends. CDR3 size: 12 residues. Germline V gene lookup returns CDR1 MDHEN and CDR2 SYDVKM. Together with reference TRBV28 and TRBJ1-1, the CDR3 gives the full variable domain: DVKVTQSSRYLVKRTGEKVFLECVQDMDHENMFWYRQDPGLGLRLIYFSYDVKMKEKGDIPEGYSVSREKKERFSLILESASTNQTSMYLCASSLERQRAFFGQGTRLTVV.

The CDR3 DNA reads as TGTGCCAGCAGTCAATCTTCCCCCCATAGGGGAACTGAAGCTTTCTTT. This gives the protein CASSQSSPHRGTEAFF. The gene calls are TRBV2 and TRBJ1-1, with a weak D call TRBD1 (5 bases). From germline, CDR1 is SNHLY and CDR2 FYNNEI. The CDR3 is 16 residues long. V was pared by 5 bases and J by 5 bases, with 21 bases between.

This clone has a single count. The chain links TRBV18 to TRBJ2-2; D gene uncertain. The CDR3 loop spans 14 amino acids. Germline V CDR1 and CDR2: KGHSH, LQKENI. Trimming removed 2 bases from V and 2 bases from J, with 6 bases in between. DNA of the CDR3: TGTGCCAGCTCACCAGGCTTCAACACCGGGGAGCTGTTTTTT. Translating it yields CASSPGFNTGELFF.

The chain joins TRBV3-1 (or the pseudogene TRBV3-2) to TRBJ1-2; D is unresolved. The germline V and J ends were trimmed by 0 bases and 5 bases, with 10 bases remaining between them. The CDR3 sequence is 14 residues long. Germline CDR1 LGHDT, CDR2 YNNKEL (reference sequence). The DNA of the CDR3 is TGTGCCAGCAGCCAAGAAGGCCGACCATATGGCTACACCTTC. Amino acid sequence: CASSQEGRPYGYTF.

This rearrangement joins TRBV28 to TRBJ2-7, with 8 bases lining up with TRBD1. This CDR3 has 12 residues. V was pared by 3 bases and J by 6 bases, with 1 base of the junction left unmatched. The germline gives CDR1 MDHEN, CDR2 SYDVKM. This chain's CDR3 is CASSFGTGEQYF. DNA of the CDR3: TGTGCCAGCAGTTTTGGGACAGGCGAGCAGTACTTC.

The rearrangement joins TRBV4-2 to TRBJ1-2; TRBD1 aligns across 7 bases. CDR1 and CDR2 (germline): LGHNA, YNFKEQ. This CDR3 is 16 amino acids long. Unmatched junction bases numbered 9, after V lost 0 bases and J lost 5 bases. CDR3 in amino acids: CASSQEFREGAYGYTF. Written as DNA, the CDR3 is TGTGCCAGCAGCCAAGAGTTCCGAGAGGGGGCGTATGGCTACACCTTC.

This chain uses TRBV2 with TRBJ2-2; D unclear. The CDR3 covers 16 residues. Trimming removed 6 bases at V and 6 bases at J, with 20 bases between. Per germline, CDR1 SNHLY and CDR2 FYNNEI. The CDR3 DNA reads as TGTGCCAGCAGGGGCGAAGTTGGATCAGCCGCCGGGGAGCTGTTTTTT. This translates into CASRGEVGSAAGELFF.

The chain couples TRBV4-1 to TRBJ1-4; D is unclear. Germline CDR1 is MGHRA and CDR2 is YSYEKL. Trimming pared 1 base from V and 8 bases from J, leaving 8 bases between. The CDR3 extends over 13 amino acids. CDR3 sequence reads: CASSQAPAEKLFF. CDR3 nucleotides: TGCGCCAGCAGCCAAGCTCCGGCCGAAAAACTGTTTTTT.

This rearrangement joins TRBV6-5 to TRBJ1-2; D unclear. The germline V and J ends were trimmed by 6 bases and 5 bases, with 10 bases remaining between them. This CDR3 has 12 residues. Per germline, CDR1 MNHEY and CDR2 SVGAGI. The CDR3 protein is CASRSGGYGYTF. The CDR3 DNA reads TGTGCCAGCAGGTCGGGAGGGTATGGCTACACCTTC.

V usage is TRBV9 and J usage is TRBJ2-7; 10 nucleotides agree with TRBD1. The CDR3 is made up of 16 amino acids. Germline-derived CDR1 and CDR2 are SGDLS and YYNGEE. The V and J ends lost 2 bases and 4 bases, in that order; junction bases with no gene match: 9. CDR3 amino acids: CASSVDSGTGVYEQYF. In DNA, the CDR3 is TGTGCCAGCAGCGTCGATTCCGGGACAGGGGTTTACGAGCAGTACTTC.

The chain links TRBV27 to TRBJ1-6, with D uncertain. Germline CDR1 reads MNHEY; CDR2 reads SMNVEV (reference sequence). The CDR3 has 12 residues. V was clipped by 3 bases and J by 7 bases, with 4 bases between them. CDR3 loop: CASSFANSPLHF. DNA of the CDR3: TGTGCCAGCAGTTTCGCCAATTCACCCCTCCACTTT.

Note on this clone: At the DNA level, this CDR3 is encoded by other sequences in the same sample as well. CDR3 sequence reads: CASSQGGGYTF. Here the CDR3 DNA reads TGTGCCAGCAGCCAAGGGGGAGGCTACACCTTC. The chain has TRBV3-1 (or the pseudogene TRBV3-2) and TRBJ1-2; D is undetermined. Germline values: CDR1 LGHDT, CDR2 YNNKEL (reference sequence). The V and J ends lost 1 base and 8 bases respectively, with 5 bases between them. The CDR3 spans 11 residues.

The CDR3 is CASSLTWLARSGNTIYF. The CDR3 nucleotides are TGTGCCAGCAGCTTGACGTGGTTAGCCCGCTCTGGAAACACCATATATTTT. V and J are TRBV5-5 and TRBJ1-3; D unresolved. V lost 1 base and J 0 bases, leaving 14 bases between the germline ends. The CDR3 extends over 17 amino acids. Germline V lookup: CDR1 SGHKS, CDR2 YYEKEE (reference sequence).